The 8 T cell receptor beta chains below were found in one sample sequenced in a study of blood T cell repertoires in COVID-19. Data came from immunoSEQ multiplex PCR; TCRdb stores just in-frame clones and leaves some out. In the table there are about half a million clones, 80% to 90% of which are singletons. Sequencing used peripheral blood. The receptors originated from a human donor in a cohort sampled during active COVID-19.

This clone has a single count. The same CDR3 also results from other DNA sequences found in this sample. The V gene is TRBV28, the J gene TRBJ1-1, with D hard to call. The V and J ends lost 3 bases and 2 bases respectively, with 7 bases between them. Germline CDR1 and CDR2: MDHEN and SYDVKM. The CDR3 consists of 13 residues. CDR3 sequence reads: CASSLRPNTEAFF. The CDR3 DNA is TGTGCCAGCAGTTTGCGGCCTAACACTGAAGCTTTCTTT.

The chain links TRBV28 to TRBJ2-7, with D possibly matching TRBD1 (5 bases). V was shortened by 3 bases and J by 1 base, with 7 bases between the two germline ends. Germline assignment: CDR1 MDHEN and CDR2 SYDVKM. The length of the CDR3 is 13 residues. DNA for the CDR3: TGTGCCAGCAGTTTCTCAGGGTCCTACGAGCAGTACTTC. This gives the protein CASSFSGSYEQYF.

The chain recombines TRBV6-5 with TRBJ2-1; 11 bases line up with TRBD2. CDR1 MNHEY and CDR2 SVGAGI come from the germline V gene. Losses at the gene ends were 6 bases for V and 6 bases for J; bases not matched to a gene: 4. This CDR3 has 14 amino acids. The CDR3 DNA follows: TGTGCCAGCAGCACGGGACTAGCGGTCAATGAGCAGTTCTTC. This codes for CASSTGLAVNEQFF.

V usage is TRBV3-1 (or the pseudogene TRBV3-2) and J usage is TRBJ1-2; D possibly corresponds to TRBD1 (5 bases). With 3 bases removed from V and 8 bases from J, the gap between germline ends came to 19 bases. Germline CDR1 reads LGHDT; CDR2 reads YNNKEL (reference sequence). The CDR3 has 15 amino acids. The CDR3 DNA reads TGTGCCAGCAGCCAGGGACTAGAGGGGAAGGTCGGCTACACCTTC. As protein: CASSQGLEGKVGYTF.

J is TRBJ1-2 and V is TRBV5-6; D unclear. The germline gives CDR1 SGHDT, CDR2 YYEEEE. This CDR3 is built from 15 residues. The germline V and J ends were trimmed by 2 bases and 0 bases, with 11 bases remaining between them. The CDR3 loop is CASSFGPGTNYGYTF. DNA for the CDR3: TGTGCCAGCAGCTTCGGCCCGGGGACTAACTATGGCTACACCTTC.

The rearrangement uses TRBV2 and TRBJ2-7; possible D gene TRBD1, 5 bases. CDR1 is SNHLY and CDR2 is FYNNEI in the germline V gene. The CDR3 runs 16 residues. V was clipped by 4 bases and J by 2 bases, with 18 bases between them. CDR3 sequence (DNA): TGTGCCAGCAGTGGGGTGCGATCTCCACAGGCCTACGAGCAGTACTTC. Its protein is CASSGVRSPQAYEQYF.

The chain joins TRBV9 to TRBJ1-3; D gene ambiguous. CDR3 length: 14 amino acids. The germline V gene has CDR1 SGDLS and CDR2 YYNGEE. V gave up 0 bases and J gave up 4 bases, with 8 bases separating them. The CDR3 is CASSVVREGNTIYF. The CDR3 nucleotides read TGTGCCAGCAGCGTAGTAAGAGAAGGAAACACCATATATTTT.

This rearrangement joins TRBV3-1 (or the pseudogene TRBV3-2) to TRBJ2-1; 9 nucleotides match TRBD2. The CDR3 contains 16 residues. Germline V CDR1 and CDR2: LGHDT, YNNKEL (reference sequence). With 3 bases clipped from V and 8 bases from J, the junction kept 11 bases outside the gene matches. The CDR3 loop reads CASSHVSSGSSDEQFF. CDR3 nucleotides: TGTGCCAGCAGCCACGTTAGTAGCGGGAGTTCGGATGAGCAGTTCTTC.